The next 7 T cell receptor beta chains were all read from a single sample in a study of T cell repertoires in cytomegalovirus infection. These receptors' targets are unknown. Each CDR3 protein gets one entry after TCRdb re-called the reads with MiXCR. The sample includes roughly 570,000 distinct CDR3 sequences, 35% to 50% of them seen just once. The sample was cultured PBMCs, taken from culture after CMV antigen stimulation. These receptors were collected from a human donor in good health (CMV status not recorded). Some clones in this sample may be carry-over from other donors' samples.

The V and J genes are TRBV7-9 and TRBJ1-2; D remains unclear. V lost 5 bases and J 5 bases, leaving 9 bases between the germline ends. The CDR3 is 12 amino acids. Germline V gene data show CDR1 as SEHNR and CDR2 as FQNEAQ (reference sequence). The CDR3 spells CASSPPQYGYTF. In DNA form, the CDR3 reads TGTGCCAGCAGCCCTCCACAATATGGCTACACCTTC.

The chain combines TRBV6-1 with TRBJ1-5, with TRBD1 matching over 7 bases. The CDR3 sequence is 14 residues long. Germline trimming cut 5 bases from V and 6 bases from J; bases unmatched to any gene: 7. Per the germline V gene, CDR1 is MNHNS and CDR2 is SASEGT. In DNA form, the CDR3 reads TGTGCCAGCAGTCCCGGACAGGATGGTCAGCCCCAGCATTTT. Protein product: CASSPGQDGQPQHF.

The CDR3 protein is CASSSRQGLNTGELFF. The DNA of the CDR3 is TGTGCCAGCAGCTCCAGACAGGGCCTGAACACCGGGGAGCTGTTTTTT. The V and J genes are TRBV7-8 and TRBJ2-2, with TRBD1 identical over 7 bases. Trimming removed 4 bases from V and 1 base from J; junction bases left unmatched: 6. Per germline, CDR1 SGHVS and CDR2 FQNEAQ. This CDR3 region has 16 residues.

The rearrangement uses TRBV7-2 and TRBJ2-3; D possibly corresponds to TRBD1 (5 bases). Per germline, CDR1 SGHTA and CDR2 FQGNSA. Trimming stripped 10 bases from V and 3 bases from J, with 17 bases between. The CDR3 has 14 residues. DNA for the CDR3: TGTGCCACCCCCTCGGGCAGGGCTACAGATACGCAGTATTTT. Residues: CATPSGRATDTQYF.

The chain combines TRBV20-1 with TRBJ1-5; tentatively, D is TRBD1 (5 bases). Looked up from germline, CDR1 is DFQATT and CDR2 is SNEGSKA (reference sequence). Trimming removed 0 bases from V and 6 bases from J, with 18 bases in between. The CDR3 totals 16 residues. CDR3 amino acids: CSARDLGAGGVQPQHF. The CDR3 coding sequence is TGCAGTGCTAGAGATCTGGGAGCGGGGGGTGTTCAGCCCCAGCATTTT.

V usage is TRBV18 and J usage is TRBJ2-1, with 10 bases fitting TRBD2. V shed 1 base and J 7 bases; nucleotides not matched to a gene: 16. Germline CDR1 reads KGHSH; CDR2 reads LQKENI. The CDR3 covers 19 residues. Here the CDR3 DNA reads TGTGCCAGCTCACCACTCTTACTAGCGGGAATCGGCTACTTGAATGAGCAGTTCTTC. Translating it yields CASSPLLLAGIGYLNEQFF.

The V gene is TRBV6-2 or TRBV6-3, the J gene TRBJ2-1, with 11 bases fitting TRBD2. With 6 bases clipped from V and 8 bases from J, the junction kept 9 bases outside the gene matches. Germline V lookup: CDR1 MNHEY, CDR2 SVGEGT. The CDR3 is 15 residues long. The CDR3 protein is CASRKIAGGEDEQFF. The CDR3 nucleotides read TGTGCCAGCAGAAAAATAGCGGGAGGGGAGGATGAGCAGTTCTTC.